This paragraph covers one TCR beta chain sequence. Its cognate antigen is unknown. Different DNA sequences within this sample yield the same CDR3. The record originates from a study of cytotoxic CD8 clonotypes in ibrutinib-treated CLL. Study overall: Samples showed on average approximately 270,000 productive templates and more than 75,000 productive rearrangements.

This CDR3 comprises 12 residues. The V and J ends lost 4 bases and 5 bases respectively, with 8 bases between them. The germline gives CDR1 MNHNS, CDR2 SASEGT. Method: immunoSEQ multiplex PCR; TCRdb's copy keeps in-frame clones and lacks some. The table shows 150,000 to 200,000 clones, with 72% occurring only once. Study findings and constraints: Baseline clonality exceeded age-matched healthy donors and tracked circulating CD8+ T-cell counts. Rising at ibrutinib response, clonality subsequently fell back toward baseline at progression.

The chain is built from TRBV6-1 and TRBJ1-2, with D maybe TRBD1 (5 bases). Sequencing used PBMCs, obtained after 24 months of ibrutinib treatment. This TCR derives from a human donor with chronic lymphocytic leukemia. CDR3 DNA: TGTGCCAGCAGTGCCGACAGTTATGGCTACACCTTC. Its protein product is CASSADSYGYTF.